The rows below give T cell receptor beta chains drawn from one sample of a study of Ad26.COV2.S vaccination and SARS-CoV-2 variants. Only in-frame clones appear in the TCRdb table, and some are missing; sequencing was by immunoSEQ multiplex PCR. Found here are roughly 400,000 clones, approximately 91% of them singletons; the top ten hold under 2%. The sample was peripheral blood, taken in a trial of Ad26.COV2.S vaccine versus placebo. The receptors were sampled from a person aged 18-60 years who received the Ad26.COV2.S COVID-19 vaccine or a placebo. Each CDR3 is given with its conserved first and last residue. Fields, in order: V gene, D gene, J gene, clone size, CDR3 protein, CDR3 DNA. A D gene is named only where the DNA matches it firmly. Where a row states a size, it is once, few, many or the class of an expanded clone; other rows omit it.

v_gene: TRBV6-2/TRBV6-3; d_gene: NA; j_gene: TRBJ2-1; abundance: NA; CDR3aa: CASSDYGGGYYNEQFF; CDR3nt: TGTGCCAGCAGCGACTATGGGGGAGGTTATTACAATGAGCAGTTCTTC
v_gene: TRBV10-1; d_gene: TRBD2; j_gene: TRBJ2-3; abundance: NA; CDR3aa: CASSPIAGVADTQYF; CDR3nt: TGCGCCAGCAGTCCTATAGCGGGAGTGGCGGATACGCAGTATTTT
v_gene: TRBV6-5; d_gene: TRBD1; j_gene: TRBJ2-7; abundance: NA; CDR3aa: CASKDRGQPYEQYF; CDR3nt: TGTGCCAGCAAGGATAGGGGGCAGCCCTACGAGCAGTACTTC
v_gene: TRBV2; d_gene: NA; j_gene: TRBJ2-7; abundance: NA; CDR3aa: CASGKNVYEQYF; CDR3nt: TGTGCCAGCGGGAAAAACGTCTACGAGCAGTACTTC
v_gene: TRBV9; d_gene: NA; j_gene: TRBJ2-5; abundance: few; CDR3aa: CASSSDPFSETQYF; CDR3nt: TGTGCCAGCAGCTCGGACCCCTTTTCAGAGACCCAGTACTTC
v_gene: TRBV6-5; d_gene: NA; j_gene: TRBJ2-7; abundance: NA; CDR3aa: CASVMGFYEQYF; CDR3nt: TGTGCCAGCGTGATGGGATTTTACGAGCAGTACTTC
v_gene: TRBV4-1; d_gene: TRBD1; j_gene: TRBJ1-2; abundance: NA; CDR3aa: CASRAPGQGWANYGYTF; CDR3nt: TGCGCCAGCAGGGCCCCGGGACAGGGCTGGGCGAACTATGGCTACACCTTC
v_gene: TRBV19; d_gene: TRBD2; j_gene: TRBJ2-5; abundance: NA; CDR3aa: CASKDLAGGQETQYF; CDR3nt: TGTGCCAGTAAGGACTTAGCGGGAGGCCAAGAGACCCAGTACTTC
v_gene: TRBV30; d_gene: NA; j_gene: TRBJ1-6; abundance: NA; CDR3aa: CAWSVVQGSSYNSPLHF; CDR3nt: TGTGCCTGGAGTGTAGTACAGGGAAGCTCCTATAATTCACCCCTCCACTTT
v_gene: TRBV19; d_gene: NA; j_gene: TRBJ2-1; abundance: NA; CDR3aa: CASSIVLSVLYNEQFF; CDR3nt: TGTGCCAGTAGTATAGTCCTGTCAGTATTATACAATGAGCAGTTCTTC
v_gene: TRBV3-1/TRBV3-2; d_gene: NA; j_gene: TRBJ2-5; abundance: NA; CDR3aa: CASSLGGGQETQYF; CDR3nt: TGTGCCAGCAGCCTAGGGGGGGGTCAGGAGACCCAGTACTTC
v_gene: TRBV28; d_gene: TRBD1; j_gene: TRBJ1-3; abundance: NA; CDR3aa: CASIDRELSGNTIYF; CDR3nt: TGTGCCAGCATCGACAGGGAACTCTCTGGAAACACCATATATTTT
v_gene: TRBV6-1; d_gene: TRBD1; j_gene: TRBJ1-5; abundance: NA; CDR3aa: CASSEAGRGRVGNQPQHF; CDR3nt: TGTGCCAGCAGTGAAGCGGGGAGGGGGCGCGTCGGCAATCAGCCCCAGCATTTT
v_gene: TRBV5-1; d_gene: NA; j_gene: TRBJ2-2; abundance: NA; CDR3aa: CASSQGQNTGELFF; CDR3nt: TGCGCCAGCAGCCAGGGACAGAACACCGGGGAGCTGTTTTTT
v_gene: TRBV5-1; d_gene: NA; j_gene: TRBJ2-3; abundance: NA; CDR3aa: CASSLYSDTDTQYF; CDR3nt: TGCGCCAGCAGCTTGTATTCCGATACAGATACGCAGTATTTT
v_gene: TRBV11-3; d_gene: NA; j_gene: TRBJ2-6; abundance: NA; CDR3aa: CASKRSSGANVLTF; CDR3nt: TGTGCCAGCAAGCGGAGCTCTGGGGCCAACGTCCTGACTTTC